This TCR beta chain was identified during a study of cytomegalovirus exposure and HLA in healthy donors. To note about this clone: The antigen remains unidentified.

Trimming took 2 bases from V and 3 from J; bases not matched to a gene: 7. CDR3 length: 15 residues. Germline CDR1 reads SGHNT; CDR2 reads YYREEE (reference sequence). The primer mix had 60 Vbeta and 13 Jbeta primers. Generated by immunoSEQ multiplex PCR, the TCRdb table keeps only in-frame clones and is missing some. The sample shows about 160,000 clones, roughly 77% of them seen only once. Study-level results: HLA alleles showed associations with 15,000 to 20,000 TCR beta sequences in a later analysis, at a 0.05 false discovery rate.

The clonotype was recovered from a woman in her fifties or sixties in good health and CMV-seropositive. The chain couples TRBV5-4 to TRBJ1-2; 7 bases agree with TRBD1. The specimen sequenced was PBMCs. Written as DNA, the CDR3 is TGTGCCAGCAGCTTCCAAACAGGGGCGCACTATGGCTACACCTTC. It yields the protein CASSFQTGAHYGYTF.